The 5 T cell receptor beta chains below were found in one sample sequenced in a study of cytomegalovirus exposure and HLA in healthy donors. The PCR was carried out with 60 Vbeta primers and 13 Jbeta primers. Profiled with immunoSEQ multiplex PCR; TCRdb holds only in-frame clones, not every one. The sample records about 150,000 clones, over 60% being singletons. The sample consisted of PBMCs. These receptors came from a man aged 35-49 years in good health and CMV-seropositive.

Only one count was recorded for this clone. The chain links TRBV5-1 to TRBJ1-2; perhaps TRBD1 as D (6 bases). CDR1 and CDR2 (germline): SGHRS, YFSETQ. Trimming removed 1 base from V and 2 bases from J, with 9 bases in between. The CDR3 contains 14 residues. The CDR3 sequence: CASSLSQGNYGYTF. As DNA, the CDR3 is TGCGCCAGCAGCTTGAGTCAGGGGAACTATGGCTACACCTTC.

The chain recombines TRBV21-1 with TRBJ2-7; TRBD1, the table's D call, lacks a check against the DNA. TRBV21-1 is reported as a pseudogene. This CDR3 is built from 16 residues. The CDR3 loop is CASSKASRGHSYEQYF. The DNA for the CDR3 is TGTGCCAGCAGCAAAGCTTCCAGGGGGCACTCCTACGAGCAGTACTTC.

The rearrangement uses TRBV6-5 and TRBJ1-2, with D unresolved. The CDR3 has 12 amino acids. Per the germline V gene, CDR1 is MNHEY and CDR2 is SVGAGI. Trimming cost V 8 bases and J 6 bases, with 13 bases left between them. The CDR3 spells CASSGSVDGYTF. DNA for the CDR3: TGTGCCAGCTCCGGGTCGGTGGATGGCTACACCTTC.

This clone was counted between two and nine times. The J gene is TRBJ2-7, the V gene TRBV7-9; 8 positions agree with TRBD2. Germline CDR1 SEHNR, CDR2 FQNEAQ (reference sequence). The CDR3 is made up of 15 amino acids. The junction had 8 bases not matched to a gene; V was cut back by 1 base and J by 6 bases. CDR3 bases: TGTGCCAGCAGCTTAGTGGCGGGAGGCGGCCTCGAGCAGTACTTC. Its protein product is CASSLVAGGGLEQYF.

The rearrangement joins TRBV7-2 to TRBJ1-5; a weak D match, TRBD1 (5 bases). Deletions cut 5 bases from V and 6 bases from J, with 20 bases between. CDR1 SGHTA and CDR2 FQGNSA come from the germline V gene. This CDR3 is 16 amino acids long. DNA for the CDR3: TGTGCCAGCAGCCCAAGGGGAGGAGGGATGGCTCAGCCCCAGCATTTT. Protein product: CASSPRGGGMAQPQHF. Full variable domain (remainder filled in from reference TRBV7-2 and TRBJ1-5): GAGVSQSPSNKVTEKGKDVELRCDPISGHTALYWYRQSLGQGLEFLIYFQGNSAPDKSGLPSDRFSAERTGGSVSTLTIQRTQQEDSAVYLCASSPRGGGMAQPQHFGDGTRLSIL.